One TCR beta chain is described in this entry. No antigen is known for it. The PCR ran on 60 Vbeta and 13 Jbeta primers. Libraries were prepared by immunoSEQ multiplex PCR; TCRdb keeps only in-frame clonotypes and omits some of them. The sample holds about 130,000 clones, about 69% seen once. This sample was taken from a study of cytomegalovirus exposure and HLA in healthy donors. The study's findings and limits: By a later analysis, the bulk of CMV-associated TCR beta chains appeared HLA-restricted. A later analysis linked a missense DCLRE1C variant to TCR beta V- and J-gene trimming. It is likely that the observed cluster of highly shared sequence variants was a sequencing artifact. Among immune exposure information, only CMV serostatus was available.

Germline CDR1 reads LGHNA; CDR2 reads YSLEER. Trimming cost V 1 base and J 4 bases, with 11 bases left between them. CDR3 length: 15 residues. The chain carries TRBV4-3 and TRBJ1-5; a weak D match, TRBD1 (5 bases). This receptor was obtained from a man younger than 40 in good health and CMV-seronegative. Sequenced material: PBMCs. CDR3 in amino acids: CASSQVISGNQPQHF. CDR3 bases: TGCGCCAGCAGCCAAGTTATATCAGGGAATCAGCCCCAGCATTTT.